A selection of T cell receptor beta chains follows, all from one sample in a study of cytomegalovirus exposure and HLA in healthy donors. Only in-frame clones appear in the TCRdb table, and some are missing; sequencing was by immunoSEQ multiplex PCR. The sample records 180,000 or so clones, more than 75% being singletons. Sequencing used PBMCs. Receptor source: a woman in her 30s in good health and CMV-seropositive. Both conserved end residues are part of each CDR3. The D gene is left open where the match is weak. A row's size may be missing; if present it is once, few, many or a size class.

>TRBJ2-7|TRBV7-2|TRBD1|-
CASSPDRGSYEQYF
TGTGCCAGCAGCCCTGACAGGGGTTCCTACGAGCAGTACTTC
>TRBJ2-7|TRBV6-6|-|-
CASRTGVLSYEQYF
TGTGCCAGCAGGACGGGGGTACTCTCCTACGAGCAGTACTTC
>TRBJ2-2|TRBV19|TRBD2|few
CASSILSGGANTGELFF
TGTGCCAGTAGTATTCTTTCCGGGGGGGCGAACACCGGGGAGCTGTTTTTT
>TRBJ2-7|TRBV4-3|TRBD2|few
CASSQDLPTSGSYEQYF
TGCGCCAGCAGCCAAGATTTGCCAACTAGCGGATCCTACGAGCAGTACTTC
>TRBJ2-7|TRBV6-5|TRBD2|-
CASSGLAGGPHEQYF
TGTGCCAGCAGTGGACTAGCGGGGGGGCCTCACGAGCAGTACTTC
>TRBJ2-5|TRBV30|TRBD2|once
CAWSPRGGLGTQYF
TGTGCCTGGAGTCCCCGGGGGGGCCTGGGGACCCAGTACTTC
>TRBJ2-1|TRBV27|-|-
CASSPWLGVSYNEQFF
TGTGCCAGCAGTCCATGGCTGGGAGTTTCCTACAATGAGCAGTTCTTC
>TRBJ2-7|TRBV28|TRBD1|-
CASSRKISQGGYEQYF
TGTGCCAGCAGCAGAAAAATATCACAGGGGGGATACGAGCAGTACTTC
>TRBJ1-6|TRBV29-1|-|-
CSVEPGFNSPLHF
TGCAGCGTTGAACCAGGGTTTAACTCACCCCTCCACTTT
>TRBJ2-5|TRBV7-2|TRBD1|-
CASSPGQSLPETQYF
TGTGCCAGCAGCCCGGGACAGAGTTTACCCGAGACCCAGTACTTC
>TRBJ2-5|TRBV2|-|-
CASTRIQSPSQETQYF
TGTGCCAGTACTAGAATACAGTCCCCCTCCCAAGAGACCCAGTACTTC
>TRBJ1-6|TRBV6-1|-|-
CASSEWTENSPLHF
TGTGCCAGCAGTGAATGGACAGAAAATTCACCCCTCCACTTT
>TRBJ2-1|TRBV11-2|TRBD2|-
CASRLSGGYEQFF
TGTGCCAGCAGACTTAGCGGGGGTTATGAGCAGTTCTTC
>TRBJ2-2|TRBV11-1|-|few
CASSPTAGGTGELFF
TGTGCCAGCAGCCCAACGGCAGGGGGGACCGGGGAGCTGTTTTTT
>TRBJ1-2|TRBV19|TRBD1|-
CATARQGLAGYTF
TGTGCCACCGCCCGACAGGGTCTAGCCGGCTACACCTTC
>TRBJ2-7|TRBV5-6|-|few
CASSSRQPVYEQYF
TGTGCCAGCAGCTCCAGACAGCCGGTCTACGAGCAGTACTTC
>TRBJ1-6|TRBV5-6|TRBD1|-
CASSFGDRGPLHF
TGTGCCAGCAGCTTTGGAGACAGGGGACCCCTCCACTTT